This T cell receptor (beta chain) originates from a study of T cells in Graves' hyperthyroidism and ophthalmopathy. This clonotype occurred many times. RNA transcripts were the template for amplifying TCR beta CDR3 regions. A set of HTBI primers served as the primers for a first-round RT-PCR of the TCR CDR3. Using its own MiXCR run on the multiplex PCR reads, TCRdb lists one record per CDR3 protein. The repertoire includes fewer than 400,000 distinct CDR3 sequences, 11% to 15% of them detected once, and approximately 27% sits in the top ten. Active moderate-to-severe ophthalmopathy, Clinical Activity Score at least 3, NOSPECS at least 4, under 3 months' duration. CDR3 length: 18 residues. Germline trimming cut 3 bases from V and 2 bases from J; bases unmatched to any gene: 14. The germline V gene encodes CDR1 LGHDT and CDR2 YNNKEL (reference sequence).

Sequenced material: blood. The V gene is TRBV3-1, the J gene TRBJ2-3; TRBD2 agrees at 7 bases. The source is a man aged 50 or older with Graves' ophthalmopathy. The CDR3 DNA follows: TGTGCCAGCAGCCAGAGCCTCCTGGCGGGAGTTATCACAGATACGCAGTATTTT. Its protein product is CASSQSLLAGVITDTQYF.